A selection of T cell receptor beta chains follows, all from one sample in a study of T-cell reconstitution after alpha-beta-depleted transplantation in children. TCRdb re-derived calls from the PCR reads in MiXCR, one entry per CDR3 protein. This table holds 500,000 to 750,000 distinct CDR3 sequences, over 10% found once. This material consisted of PBMCs, mostly from graft donor cells, taken 360 days after TCRalphabeta/CD19-depleted stem cell transplant. These receptors were taken from a male patient younger than 18 who had a stem cell transplant for acute myeloid leukemia, so the T cells may come from the graft donor. The CDR3 runs from the conserved cysteine through the conserved F or W. The D gene is left open where the match is weak. Size values are once, few and many counts, or a class for expanded clones, and some rows have none.

DNA,CDR3,size,D,J,V
TGCAGTGTTAATTCACTAGCGGGAAGCTCCTACAATGAGCAGTTCTTC,CSVNSLAGSSYNEQFF,-,TRBD2,TRBJ2-1,TRBV20-1
TGTGCCAGCAGTGTTGAGCGGCGTACGCAGTATTTT,CASSVERRTQYF,many,-,TRBJ2-3,TRBV7-8
TGTGCCAGCAGTTTATCAGGTTCACGTCACTCCTACGAGCAGTACTTC,CASSLSGSRHSYEQYF,many,-,TRBJ2-7,TRBV28
TGCGCCAGCAGCCAAGATCATGCGGGACTAGGACTCTACGAGCAGTACTTC,CASSQDHAGLGLYEQYF,-,TRBD2,TRBJ2-7,TRBV4-3
TGTGCCAGCAGTTTATCAGGGGCAGGTAACGAGCAGTACTTC,CASSLSGAGNEQYF,-,-,TRBJ2-7,TRBV27
TGCGCCAGCAGCGTGTCCGGGACGGAATTAATTAACTACGAGCAGTACTTC,CASSVSGTELINYEQYF,many,-,TRBJ2-7,TRBV5-1
TGCGCCAGCAGCCAAGATCGGGGGTGGCAAGAGACCCAGTACTTC,CASSQDRGWQETQYF,-,-,TRBJ2-5,TRBV4-3
TGTGCCAGCTCGAGGGCCCTATCGATCGAGCAGTTCTTC,CASSRALSIEQFF,few,-,TRBJ2-1,TRBV6-5
TGTGCCAGCAGCTTACAGTTGCGGGGTTGGGAGCAGTACTTC,CASSLQLRGWEQYF,-,-,TRBJ2-7,TRBV7-9
TGTGCCAGCAGCGAATCCCCCTCTCTTTTCCTAGGTCGGAATGAGCAGTTCTTC,CASSESPSLFLGRNEQFF,many,-,TRBJ2-1,TRBV25-1
TGCAGTGCTGACTTTAGCGGGAGCGTCTCCTACGAGCAGTACTTC,CSADFSGSVSYEQYF,many,TRBD2,TRBJ2-7,TRBV20-1
TGCAGCCACGGGTGGACAGATACGCAGTATTTT,CSHGWTDTQYF,-,-,TRBJ2-3,TRBV29-1
TGTGCCAGCAGCCAACAGGCTGGGAGAGATACGCAGTATTTT,CASSQQAGRDTQYF,-,-,TRBJ2-3,TRBV14
TGTGCCAGCAGTACTGGACGGTTTAATCAGCCCCAGCATTTT,CASSTGRFNQPQHF,-,-,TRBJ1-5,TRBV28
TGTGCCAGCAGTTACGGGAGCCGCGGAGGCTCCTATAATTCACCCCTCCACTTT,CASSYGSRGGSYNSPLHF,many,-,TRBJ1-6,TRBV28
TGTGCCAGCAGGTCAGACCAGCGTACCGGGGAGCTGTTTTTT,CASRSDQRTGELFF,-,-,TRBJ2-2,TRBV21-1
TGCGCCAGCAGTCAACGGCGGGAGCAGTACTTC,CASSQRREQYF,-,-,TRBJ2-7,TRBV23-1
TGTGCCAGCAGTCCTGGGACGAACACTGAAGCTTTCTTT,CASSPGTNTEAFF,many,-,TRBJ1-1,TRBV6-2/TRBV6-3
TGTGCCAGCAGCTTAGCGCTAGGCACTTCCTACAATGAGCAGTTCTTC,CASSLALGTSYNEQFF,-,-,TRBJ2-1,TRBV7-2
TGCAGTGCTAGAGATAAGGGGTGGGGGACCGGGGAGCTGTTTTTT,CSARDKGWGTGELFF,many,-,TRBJ2-2,TRBV20-1
TGCGCCAGCAGCTTGGAAGGCGGACCGAACACCGGGGAGCTGTTTTTT,CASSLEGGPNTGELFF,-,-,TRBJ2-2,TRBV5-1
TGTGCCAGCACCGCCCCGGGGGGGCACAATGAGCAGTTCTTC,CASTAPGGHNEQFF,-,TRBD2,TRBJ2-1,TRBV6-1
TGTGCCAGCAGTCACCGACGAGGGGAGCTGTTTTTT,CASSHRRGELFF,-,-,TRBJ2-2,TRBV6-5
TGTGCCAGCAGTTACCTCTCCGGCGGGAGCAACACCGGGGAGCTGTTTTTT,CASSYLSGGSNTGELFF,-,TRBD2,TRBJ2-2,TRBV27
TGCAGTGCTCTCAAGGTATCAGAGGGAGAGACCCAGTACTTC,CSALKVSEGETQYF,many,-,TRBJ2-5,TRBV20-1
TGTGCCCGGGGGGCCAGCGGTTCGTCCGGGGAGCTGTTTTTT,CARGASGSSGELFF,many,-,TRBJ2-2,TRBV7-9
TGCAGTGCTAGAGATCGGGCGGGCAGACCTAACTATGGCTACACCTTC,CSARDRAGRPNYGYTF,few,-,TRBJ1-2,TRBV20-1
TGCGCCAGCAGCCAAGGGACTAGCGGGAGTACCCGCTACAATGAGCAGTTCTTC,CASSQGTSGSTRYNEQFF,many,TRBD2,TRBJ2-1,TRBV4-3
TGCGCCAGCGCGGCCCGTCTAGCGCCAGAGACCCAGTACTTC,CASAARLAPETQYF,few,-,TRBJ2-5,TRBV5-1
TGCAGCGTTGTGGTCCCTAGCAGGGCCTACAATGAGCAGTTCTTC,CSVVVPSRAYNEQFF,few,-,TRBJ2-1,TRBV29-1
TGTGCCACCCTTACAGCGCCTACCTACGAGCAGTACTTC,CATLTAPTYEQYF,many,-,TRBJ2-7,TRBV10-3